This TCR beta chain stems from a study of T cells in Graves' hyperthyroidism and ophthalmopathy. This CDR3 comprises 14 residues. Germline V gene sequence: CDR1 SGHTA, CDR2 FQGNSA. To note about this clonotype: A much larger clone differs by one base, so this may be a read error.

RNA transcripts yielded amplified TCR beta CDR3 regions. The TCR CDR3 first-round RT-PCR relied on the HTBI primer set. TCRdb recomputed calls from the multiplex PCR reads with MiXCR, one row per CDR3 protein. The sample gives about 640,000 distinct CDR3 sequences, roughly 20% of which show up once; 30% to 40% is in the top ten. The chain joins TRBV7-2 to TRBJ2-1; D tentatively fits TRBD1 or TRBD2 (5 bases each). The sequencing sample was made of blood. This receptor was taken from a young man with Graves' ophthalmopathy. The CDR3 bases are TGTGCCAGCAGCCTACGGGGCTACTACAATGGGCAGTTCTTC. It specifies CASSLRGYYNGQFF. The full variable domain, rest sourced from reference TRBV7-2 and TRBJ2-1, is GAGVSQSPSNKVTEKGKDVELRCDPISGHTALYWYRQSLGQGLEFLIYFQGNSAPDKSGLPSDRFSAERTGGSVSTLTIQRTQQEDSAVYLCASSLRGYYNGQFFGPGTRLTVL.